What follows are 8 T cell receptor beta chains derived from one specimen sequenced in a study of blood T cell repertoires in COVID-19. Produced via immunoSEQ multiplex PCR; TCRdb's table is partial and in-frame only. The table includes under 150,000 clones, 70% to 90% detected once. The specimen sequenced was peripheral blood. The receptors were sampled from a woman between 50 and 59 years old who had recovered from COVID-19.

The chain is built from TRBV19 and TRBJ2-5; a weak D match, TRBD2 (6 bases). V dropped 3 bases and J dropped 5 bases, with 10 bases sitting between them. The CDR3 extends over 13 amino acids. CDR1 is LNHDA, CDR2 SQIVND, per germline (reference sequence). CDR3 amino acids: CASSIGGVETQYF. The CDR3, as DNA: TGTGCCAGTAGTATCGGGGGAGTGGAGACCCAGTACTTC. Full variable domain (rest looked up from reference TRBV19 and TRBJ2-5): DGGITQSPKYLFRKEGQNVTLSCEQNLNHDAMYWYRQDPGQGLRLIYYSQIVNDFQKGDIAEGYSVSREKKESFPLTVTSAQKNPTAFYLCASSIGGVETQYFGPGTRLLVL.

The chain combines TRBV9 with TRBJ2-2; tentatively, D is TRBD2 (6 bases). Germline V gene sequence: CDR1 SGDLS, CDR2 YYNGEE. The ends were cut back, 4 bases at V and 1 base at J, with 14 bases in the middle. This CDR3 region has 16 residues. CDR3 coding DNA: TGTGCCAGCAGCCCCCGGCGGGGAGGGAACACCGGGGAGCTGTTTTTT. Its protein product is CASSPRRGGNTGELFF.

This chain joins TRBV5-6 and TRBJ2-6, with 7 bases fitting TRBD2. V trimming: 9 bases; J trimming: 4 bases; junction bases outside the gene matches: 10. This CDR3 is built from 15 residues. CDR1 SGHDT and CDR2 YYEEEE come from the germline V gene. CDR3 sequence: CATLWAGAGANVLTF. CDR3 nucleotides: TGTGCCACCCTATGGGCGGGAGCAGGGGCCAACGTCCTGACTTTC.

The chain couples TRBV21-1 to TRBJ1-1; TRBD1, as called in the table, went unchecked against the DNA. TRBV21-1 is an annotated pseudogene. There are 14 residues in the CDR3. This chain's CDR3 is CASSKGPRGPEAFF. The CDR3 DNA reads TGTGCCAGCAGCAAAGGTCCCAGGGGGCCTGAAGCTTTCTTT.

This chain connects TRBV7-8 to TRBJ1-6; D perhaps matches TRBD1 (6 bases). The V end was cut by 2 bases, the J end by 5 bases, with 13 bases between. The CDR3 length is 16 residues. The germline V gene encodes CDR1 SGHVS and CDR2 FQNEAQ. The CDR3 spells CASSLLRGGDNSPLHF. CDR3 DNA: TGTGCCAGCAGCTTACTCAGGGGAGGGGATAATTCACCCCTCCACTTT.

The gene calls are TRBV13 and TRBJ2-7, with TRBD1 matching 7 bases. The J segment lost 5 bases and the V segment lost 5 bases, leaving 9 bases of the junction unmatched. This CDR3 is 14 amino acids long. Germline lookup yields CDR1 PRHDT and CDR2 FYEKMQ (reference sequence). In nucleotides, the CDR3 is TGTGCCAGCAGCCACGGACAGGTCCTCAACGAGCAGTACTTC. It is translated as CASSHGQVLNEQYF.

The gene calls are TRBV2 and TRBJ2-5, with TRBD1 matching over 7 bases. CDR1 and CDR2 (germline): SNHLY, FYNNEI. The CDR3 is 15 residues long. The J segment lost 2 bases and the V segment lost 7 bases, leaving 10 bases of the junction unmatched. The CDR3 sequence: CASKKQGLRQETQYF. CDR3 in DNA: TGTGCCAGCAAAAAACAGGGGCTGAGACAAGAGACCCAGTACTTC.

The chain is built from TRBV2 and TRBJ2-7, with a possible D match to TRBD1 (6 bases). Germline lookup yields CDR1 SNHLY and CDR2 FYNNEI. The CDR3 sequence is 12 residues long. Trimming shortened V by 4 bases and J by 7 bases, and 11 bases separated the two germline ends. The CDR3 nucleotides read TGTGCCAGCAGTGCGGACAGTTCGGAGCAGTACTTC. Translating gives CASSADSSEQYF.